This entry is about one T cell receptor (beta chain). The target antigen is unknown. The V gene's germline CDR1 is LNHDA and CDR2 SQIVND (reference sequence). The CDR3 sequence is 15 residues long. V lost 3 bases and J lost 3, with 11 bases in between. This sample stems from a study of vaccination and CD4 T cells after COVID-19. Study at large: Cultures serving as controls received a peptide pool (CEFX or HIV-1 Nef) or no peptide.

Treatment described: roughly 10-day PBMC culture with coronavirus spike peptide pools or control peptides (ViraFEST assay). CD4+ T lymphocytes from the unexposed donor were collected before the COVID-19 pandemic (2011-2018). The Oncomine TCR Beta short-read assay was applied to DNA of cultured CD4+ T cells. TCRdb ran MiXCR on the PCR reads and lists one entry per CDR3 protein. The data contain approximately 7,300 distinct CDR3 sequences, about 40% of them singletons. The TCR sequence derives from a human donor in good health. This chain links TRBV19 with TRBJ2-2; TRBD2 is a possible D gene (7 bases). Material for sequencing was CD4+ T cells from blood, cultured in vitro. As DNA, the CDR3 is TGTGCCAGTAGTATGGGGGGGGCCCACACCGGGGAGCTGTTTTTT. It translates to CASSMGGAHTGELFF.